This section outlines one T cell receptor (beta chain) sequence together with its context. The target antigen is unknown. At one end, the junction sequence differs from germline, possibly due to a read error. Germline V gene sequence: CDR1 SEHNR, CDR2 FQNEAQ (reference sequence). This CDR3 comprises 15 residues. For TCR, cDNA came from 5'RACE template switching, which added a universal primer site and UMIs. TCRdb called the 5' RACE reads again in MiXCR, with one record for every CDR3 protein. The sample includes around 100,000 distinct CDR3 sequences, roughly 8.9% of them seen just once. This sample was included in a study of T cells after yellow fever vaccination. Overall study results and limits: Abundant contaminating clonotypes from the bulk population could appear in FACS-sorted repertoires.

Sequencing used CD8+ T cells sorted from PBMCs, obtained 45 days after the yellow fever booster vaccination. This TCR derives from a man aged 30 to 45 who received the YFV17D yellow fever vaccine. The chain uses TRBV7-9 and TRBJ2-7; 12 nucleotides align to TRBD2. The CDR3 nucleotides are TGTGCCAGCAGCGGGATACTAGCGGGGGGTTACGAGCAGCACTTC. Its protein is CASSGILAGGYEQHF. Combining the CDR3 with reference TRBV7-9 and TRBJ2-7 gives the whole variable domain DTGVSQNPRHKITKRGQNVTFRCDPISEHNRLYWYRQTLGQGPEFLTYFQNEAQLEKSRLLSDRFSAERPKGSFSTLEIQRTEQGDSAMYLCASSGILAGGYEQHFGPGTRLTVT.